The sample holds one count of the clone carrying this T cell receptor beta chain. Its specificity is unknown. Primers: 60 Vbeta forward and 13 Jbeta reverse. Generated by immunoSEQ multiplex PCR, the TCRdb table keeps only in-frame clones and is missing some. The sample holds about 190,000 clones; approximately 84% are singletons and the top ten take approximately 0.26%. This entry comes from a study of cytomegalovirus exposure and HLA in healthy donors. Study summary: Within the Caucasian-associated ancestry cluster were roughly 82% of the roughly 430 genotyped donors.

Germline V gene lookup returns CDR1 MDHEN and CDR2 SYDVKM. J was trimmed by 3 bases and V by 4 bases; bases with no gene match: 12. The CDR3 has 18 amino acids. General observations from the study: The authors enumerated some 160 TCR beta chains as linked to cytomegalovirus. The availability of immune exposure information extended only to CMV serostatus.

V gene TRBV28 combines with J gene TRBJ2-1; 10 bases map to TRBD2. This receptor was taken from a boy aged 10-17 years in good health and CMV-seronegative. The sequencing input was PBMCs. CDR3 nucleotide sequence: TGTGCCAGCAGTTCCCCTAGCGGGAGAAGGGCAGGCTACAATGAGCAGTTCTTC. It yields the protein CASSSPSGRRAGYNEQFF.